The TCR beta chain under discussion was sequenced for a study of T cells in Graves' hyperthyroidism and ophthalmopathy. Findings of the study overall: Most thyroid clonotypes expanded above 0.001 were also detected in blood. Before onset, ophthalmopathy was predicted by the model a median roughly 6.8 months earlier.

Using RNA transcripts as the source, TCR beta CDR3 regions were amplified. The HTBI set primed first-round TCR CDR3 RT-PCR. TCRdb independently ran MiXCR on the multiplex PCR reads; one entry per CDR3 protein. Of roughly 520,000 distinct CDR3 sequences listed, approximately 25% are singletons. The study based diagnoses on clinical symptoms, serum thyroxine and TRAb, thyroid ultrasound and orbital computed tomography. This clonotype was detected only a few times. Antigen: not known. The CDR3 runs to 13 residues. V was pared by 8 bases and J by 8 bases, with 16 bases between. Germline CDR1 reads ENHRY; CDR2 reads SYGVKD.

Sequences were obtained from blood. The J gene is TRBJ2-1, the V gene TRBV10-3; weak D call: TRBD2 (5 bases). This sequence originates from a woman aged 25 to 39 with Graves' ophthalmopathy. The CDR3 bases are TGTGCCATCCTTCCGGGATACGGCCATGAGCAGTTCTTC. Translating gives CAILPGYGHEQFF.